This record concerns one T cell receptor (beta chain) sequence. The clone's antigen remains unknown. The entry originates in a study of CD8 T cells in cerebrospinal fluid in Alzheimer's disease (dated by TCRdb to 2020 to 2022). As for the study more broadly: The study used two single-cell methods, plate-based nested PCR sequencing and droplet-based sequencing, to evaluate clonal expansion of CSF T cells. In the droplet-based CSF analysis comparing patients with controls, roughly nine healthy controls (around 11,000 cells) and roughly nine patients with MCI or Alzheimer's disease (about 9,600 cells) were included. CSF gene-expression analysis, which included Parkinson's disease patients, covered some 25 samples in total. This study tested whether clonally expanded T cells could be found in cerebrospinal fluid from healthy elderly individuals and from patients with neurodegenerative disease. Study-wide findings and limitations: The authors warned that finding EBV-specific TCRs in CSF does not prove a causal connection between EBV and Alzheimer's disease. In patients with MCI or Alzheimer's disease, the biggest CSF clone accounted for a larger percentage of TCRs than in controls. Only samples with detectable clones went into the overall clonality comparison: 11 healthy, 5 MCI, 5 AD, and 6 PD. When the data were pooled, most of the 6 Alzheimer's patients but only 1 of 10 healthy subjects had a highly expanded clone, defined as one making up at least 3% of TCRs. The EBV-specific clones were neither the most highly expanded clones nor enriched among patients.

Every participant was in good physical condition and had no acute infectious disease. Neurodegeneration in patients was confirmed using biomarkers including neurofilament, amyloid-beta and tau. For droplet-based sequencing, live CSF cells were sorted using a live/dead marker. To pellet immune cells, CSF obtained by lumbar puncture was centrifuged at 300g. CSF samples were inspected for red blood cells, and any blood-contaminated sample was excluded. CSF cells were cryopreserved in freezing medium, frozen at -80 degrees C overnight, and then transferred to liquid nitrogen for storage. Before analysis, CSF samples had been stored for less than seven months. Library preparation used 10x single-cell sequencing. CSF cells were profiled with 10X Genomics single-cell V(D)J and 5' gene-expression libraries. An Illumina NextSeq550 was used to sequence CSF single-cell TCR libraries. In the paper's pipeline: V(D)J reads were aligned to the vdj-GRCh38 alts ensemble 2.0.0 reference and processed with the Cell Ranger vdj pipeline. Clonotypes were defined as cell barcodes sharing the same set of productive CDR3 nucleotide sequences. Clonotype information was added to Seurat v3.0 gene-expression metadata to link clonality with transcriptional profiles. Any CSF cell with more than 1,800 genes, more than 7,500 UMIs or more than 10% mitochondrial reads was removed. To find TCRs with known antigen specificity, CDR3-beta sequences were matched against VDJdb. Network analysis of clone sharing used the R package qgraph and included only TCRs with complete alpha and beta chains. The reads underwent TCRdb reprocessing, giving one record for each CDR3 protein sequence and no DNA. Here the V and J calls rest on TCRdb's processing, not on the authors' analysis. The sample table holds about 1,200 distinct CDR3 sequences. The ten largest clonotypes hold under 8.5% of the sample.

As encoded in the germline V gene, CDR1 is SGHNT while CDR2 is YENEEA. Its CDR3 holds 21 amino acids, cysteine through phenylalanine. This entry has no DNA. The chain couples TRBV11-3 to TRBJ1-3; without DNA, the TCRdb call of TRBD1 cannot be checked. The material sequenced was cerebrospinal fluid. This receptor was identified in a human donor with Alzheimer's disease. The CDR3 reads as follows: CASSLDVGVRAVLRAGPTIYF.